These 17 T cell receptor beta chains came from one sample sequenced in a study of Graves' ophthalmopathy and Graves' hyperthyroidism. TCR beta CDR3 amplification used RNA transcripts. A first-round RT-PCR used HTBI primers, followed by a second-round multiplex PCR. TCRdb re-called the multiplex PCR reads through MiXCR, storing one row per CDR3 protein. The repertoire holds roughly 610,000 distinct CDR3 sequences, roughly 20% seen once, with roughly 7.4% in the top ten. Specimen: peripheral blood. These receptors were collected from a woman between 18 and 29 years old with stable Graves' hyperthyroidism. Some clones in this sample may be carry-over from other donors' samples.

This clonotype was detected many times. CDR3 coding DNA: TGTGCCAGCAGTTACTCGATGGGCAGAAAATACGAGCAGTACTTC. Protein product: CASSYSMGRKYEQYF. The chain uses TRBV6-2 or TRBV6-3 and TRBJ2-7; the D is unclear. The CDR3 has 15 residues. Germline CDR1 and CDR2: MNHEY and SVGEGT. V lost 0 bases and J 4 bases, leaving 13 bases between the germline ends.

This clonotype was found a few times. The gene calls are TRBV5-1 and TRBJ2-7; 7 bases map to TRBD1. The J segment lost 4 bases and the V segment lost 2 bases, leaving 9 bases of the junction unmatched. The CDR3 runs to 15 residues. In germline, CDR1 is SGHRS, CDR2 YFSETQ. The CDR3 spells CASSFTPGQLYEQYF. CDR3 in DNA: TGCGCCAGCAGCTTTACCCCGGGACAGTTATACGAGCAGTACTTC. Variable domain in full (rest from reference TRBV5-1 and TRBJ2-7): KAGVTQTPRYLIKTRGQQVTLSCSPISGHRSVSWYQQTPGQGLQFLFEYFSETQRNKGNFPGRFSGRQFSNSRSEMNVSTLELGDSALYLCASSFTPGQLYEQYFGPGTRLTVT.

This clonotype was detected many times. This chain links TRBV6-1 with TRBJ1-5; weak D call: TRBD1 (5 bases). CDR1 is MNHNS and CDR2 is SASEGT in the germline V gene. The CDR3 totals 13 residues. Deletions cut 5 bases from V and 6 bases from J, with 11 bases between. The CDR3 bases are TGTGCCAGCAGTACGGGACCGGCTCAGCCCCAGCATTTT. Its translation: CASSTGPAQPQHF.

This clonotype came up many times. J is TRBJ1-1 and V is TRBV15, with a tentative D call TRBD1 (6 bases). The CDR3 covers 15 residues. Germline CDR1 is LNHNV and CDR2 is YYDKDF (reference sequence). The ends were cut back, 5 bases at V and 5 bases at J, with 18 bases in the middle. In nucleotides, the CDR3 is TGTGCCACCAGCGACACCCCACAGGGAGTTACTGAAGCTTTCTTT. Amino acids: CATSDTPQGVTEAFF.

This clonotype appeared many times. The genes are TRBV10-3 and TRBJ1-1; TRBD1 might be the D (5 bases). This CDR3 comprises 13 residues. CDR1 ENHRY and CDR2 SYGVKD come from the germline V gene. V was trimmed by 7 bases and J by 2 bases, leaving 11 bases between them. The CDR3 spells CAITGDSNTEAFF. As DNA, the CDR3 is TGTGCCATCACCGGAGACAGTAACACTGAAGCTTTCTTT.

The table lists this clonotype with many counts. The CDR3 bases are TGTGCCAGCAGCTTAGGGACTAGCGGGGGATGGAACGAGCAGTACTTC. As protein: CASSLGTSGGWNEQYF. The chain carries TRBV7-6 and TRBJ2-7; 13 bases are shared with TRBD2. The CDR3 runs to 16 residues. Germline CDR1 reads SGHVS; CDR2 reads FNYEAQ. Trimming removed 1 base from V and 5 bases from J; junction bases left unmatched: 5.

This clonotype has a count of ten or more. The V and J genes are TRBV20-1 and TRBJ2-7; 15 bases match TRBD2. Trimming removed 6 bases from V and 0 bases from J; junction bases left unmatched: 6. The CDR3 contains 16 residues. Germline loops: CDR1 DFQATT, CDR2 SNEGSKA (reference sequence). This CDR3 is CSATGTSGGNSYEQYF. For the CDR3, the DNA is TGCAGTGCGACTGGGACTAGCGGGGGGAACTCCTACGAGCAGTACTTC.

The chain carries TRBV6-1 and TRBJ1-1; D gene ambiguous. The CDR3 loop spans 12 amino acids. Trimming cost V 7 bases and J 10 bases, with 16 bases left between them. Germline V CDR1 and CDR2: MNHNS, SASEGT. The CDR3 spells CASIFAARGAFF. CDR3 sequence (DNA): TGTGCCAGCATCTTCGCCGCAAGAGGAGCTTTCTTT.

The chain has TRBV5-1 and TRBJ1-2, with 9 bases identical to TRBD1. Germline CDR1 and CDR2: SGHRS and YFSETQ. The V and J ends lost 3 bases and 8 bases, in that order; junction bases with no gene match: 5. The CDR3 has 13 residues. The CDR3 protein is CASSSRQGEGYTF. The CDR3 DNA reads TGCGCCAGCAGCTCAAGACAGGGGGAGGGCTACACCTTC.

The rearrangement joins TRBV13 to TRBJ2-7; TRBD2 agrees at 8 bases. This CDR3 contains 17 residues. J was trimmed by 3 bases and V by 5 bases; bases with no gene match: 15. Germline V gives CDR1 PRHDT, CDR2 FYEKMQ (reference sequence). The CDR3 loop is CASSRTGTRSVNYEQYF. CDR3 nucleotide sequence: TGTGCCAGCAGCCGCACCGGGACTAGAAGTGTGAACTACGAGCAGTACTTC.

This chain connects TRBV10-1 to TRBJ2-5; 8 bases are shared with TRBD1. The CDR3 has 17 amino acids. Trimming at V came to 1 base and at J to 1 base, leaving 8 bases not matched to a gene. CDR1 WNHNN and CDR2 SYGVQD come from the germline V gene (reference sequence). CDR3 protein: CASSEFRGLGSQETQYF. Written as DNA, the CDR3 is TGCGCCAGCAGTGAGTTCAGGGGGCTTGGCTCCCAAGAGACCCAGTACTTC.

Turning to this clonotype: The junction departs from germline at one end; a sequencing error may be responsible. This rearrangement joins TRBV28 to TRBJ2-7, with D maybe TRBD1 (5 bases). CDR3 length: 14 residues. Germline V gene lookup returns CDR1 MDHEN and CDR2 SYDVKM. Here the CDR3 reads CATSAFRDPYEQYF. The DNA for the CDR3 is TGTGCCACCAGTGCGTTCAGGGATCCCTACGAGCAGTACTTC.

This chain connects TRBV24-1 to TRBJ1-1, with D possibly TRBD1 on 5 matching bases. Between the trimmed V and J ends, which lost 3 bases and 10 bases, there was a span of 14 bases. Germline CDR1 KGHDR, CDR2 SFDVKD. The CDR3 runs to 13 residues. This CDR3 reads CATSDQRGVGAFF. CDR3 nucleotides: TGTGCCACCAGTGATCAGAGGGGCGTGGGAGCTTTCTTT.

This clonotype has just a few counts. The genes are TRBV12-3 or TRBV12-4 and TRBJ2-6; TRBD1 is a possible D gene (5 bases). The V gene lost 2 bases and the J gene lost 3 bases, with 8 bases spanning the gap. This CDR3 has 15 residues. The CDR3 bases are TGTGCCAGCAGTTTAAGGGGTGGTGGGGCCAACGTCCTGACTTTC. It encodes CASSLRGGGANVLTF.

This clonotype was detected ten times or more. This chain links TRBV6-5 with TRBJ2-7, with D possibly matching TRBD2 (5 bases). Trimming pared 2 bases from V and 2 bases from J, leaving 10 bases between. Germline V gene lookup returns CDR1 MNHEY and CDR2 SVGAGI. The CDR3 contains 14 residues. CDR3 sequence (DNA): TGTGCCAGCAGTTACGGTGGAGGCCCCTACGAGCAGTACTTC. It codes for CASSYGGGPYEQYF.

This clonotype was picked up a small number of times. V gene TRBV20-1 combines with J gene TRBJ1-3; unclear D gene. V lost 5 bases to trimming and J lost 0 bases, with 11 bases between them. This CDR3 has 14 residues. Germline CDR1 DFQATT, CDR2 SNEGSKA (reference sequence). CDR3 amino acids: CSASTGVSGNTIYF. The CDR3 DNA reads as TGCAGTGCTTCGACTGGAGTCTCTGGAAACACCATATATTTT.

Many counts were recorded for this clonotype. The genes are TRBV6-5 and TRBJ2-7; the D gene is possibly TRBD2 (6 bases). The CDR3 loop spans 15 amino acids. The V end lost 2 bases, the J end lost 1 base, and 12 bases lay between the germline ends. Germline V lookup: CDR1 MNHEY, CDR2 SVGAGI. In DNA, the CDR3 is TGTGCCAGCAGTTACGGGGGGACCCCGTCCTACGAGCAGTACTTC. Its protein is CASSYGGTPSYEQYF.